Shown below are 29 T cell receptor beta chains from a single sample sequenced in a study of blood T cell repertoires in COVID-19. The assay was immunoSEQ multiplex PCR, and TCRdb's table has in-frame clones only and misses some. The sample comprises about 180,000 clones, 88% of which are singletons, and roughly 9% rests with the top ten. Sequenced material: PBMCs or T cells enriched from blood (not recorded which). The receptors stem from a woman between 18 and 29 years old who had recovered from COVID-19.

This clone appeared a few times. The chain is built from TRBV5-6 and TRBJ1-1, with D possibly being TRBD1 (6 bases). V was trimmed by 3 bases and J by 7 bases, leaving 13 bases between them. The CDR3 consists of 13 residues. Germline V lookup: CDR1 SGHDT, CDR2 YYEEEE. In DNA form, the CDR3 reads TGTGCCAGCAGCTACGGGACAACGGGTGAAGCTTTCTTT. The encoded protein is CASSYGTTGEAFF.

This sequence joins TRBV25-1 and TRBJ1-2; the D gene is possibly TRBD1 (6 bases). There are 13 residues in the CDR3. The ends were cut back, 6 bases at V and 1 base at J, with 9 bases in the middle. The V gene's germline CDR1 is MGHDK and CDR2 SYGVNS. CDR3 nucleotide sequence: TGTGCCAGCAGATTGGACAGTAACTATGGCTACACCTTC. This encodes CASRLDSNYGYTF.

This clone came up once. The chain couples TRBV18 to TRBJ1-1, with TRBD1 as a possible D gene (6 bases). Germline V gene sequence: CDR1 KGHSH, CDR2 LQKENI. The V gene lost 3 bases and the J gene lost 1 base, with 18 bases spanning the gap. The CDR3 spans 17 residues. CDR3 in DNA: TGTGCCAGCTCACCCCGCGCGGACAGCCTACCGAACACTGAAGCTTTCTTT. This gives the protein CASSPRADSLPNTEAFF.

On this clone: The junction shows a germline mismatch at one end, possibly a read error. This chain uses TRBV5-4 with TRBJ2-5; 7 nucleotides agree with TRBD1. The CDR3 sequence is 14 residues long. Germline V gives CDR1 SGHNT, CDR2 YYREEE (reference sequence). Written as DNA, the CDR3 is TGTGCCAGCAGATTGGACAGGATCCAAGAGACCCAGTACTTC. This sequence encodes CASRLDRIQETQYF.

This chain uses TRBV19 with TRBJ1-6; TRBD1 is a possible D gene (6 bases). Germline values: CDR1 LNHDA, CDR2 SQIVND (reference sequence). The V gene lost 6 bases and the J gene lost 6 bases, with 18 bases spanning the gap. The CDR3 runs to 16 residues. CDR3 sequence (DNA): TGTGCCAGTAGCCTTTTACAGGGCCCGAGTAATTCACCCCTCCACTTT. Protein sequence: CASSLLQGPSNSPLHF.

This clone occurred a few times. The chain employs TRBV2 and TRBJ1-2, with D perhaps TRBD1 (5 bases). V shed 7 bases and J shed 14 bases, with 23 bases lying between them. CDR3 size: 13 residues. Germline CDR1 SNHLY, CDR2 FYNNEI. The CDR3 reads CASTPRQKRSTTF. CDR3 in DNA: TGTGCCAGCACCCCCCGACAGAAGCGTTCCACTACCTTC.

The V and J genes are TRBV7-9 and TRBJ1-1; 7 bases match TRBD1. Germline V gene lookup returns CDR1 SEHNR and CDR2 FQNEAQ (reference sequence). This CDR3 is 14 amino acids long. The J segment lost 1 base and the V segment lost 4 bases, leaving 3 bases of the junction unmatched. The CDR3: CASSSWTGNTEAFF. The CDR3 nucleotides are TGTGCCAGCAGCTCCTGGACAGGGAACACTGAAGCTTTCTTT.

The V and J genes are TRBV4-1 and TRBJ2-5, with D perhaps matching TRBD2 (6 bases). The V end was cut by 2 bases, the J end by 2 bases, with 9 bases between. This CDR3 is 14 amino acids long. CDR1 and CDR2 from the germline V gene are MGHRA and YSYEKL. CDR3 bases: TGCGCCAGCAGCCAAACGGCGGGGCAAGAGACCCAGTACTTC. This encodes CASSQTAGQETQYF.

This clone has just a few counts. This sequence joins TRBV2 and TRBJ1-5; D is uncertain. This CDR3 comprises 14 residues. The germline V and J ends were trimmed by 7 bases and 7 bases, with 17 bases remaining between them. From germline, CDR1 is SNHLY and CDR2 FYNNEI. CDR3: CASTGQATGQPQHF. The CDR3 DNA is TGTGCCAGCACTGGTCAGGCAACGGGACAGCCCCAGCATTTT.

The chain couples TRBV27 to TRBJ1-1; 8 nucleotides agree with TRBD1. This CDR3 has 14 amino acids. The V segment lost 5 bases and the J segment 3 bases; nucleotides outside the gene matches: 5. Per the germline V gene, CDR1 is MNHEY and CDR2 is SMNVEV (reference sequence). The CDR3 DNA is TGTGCCAGCAGTCTCCGGACAGGGTACACTGAAGCTTTCTTT. This gives the protein CASSLRTGYTEAFF.

The chain combines TRBV11-2 with TRBJ1-6; D gene unclear. Trimming removed 0 bases at V and 3 bases at J, with 6 bases between. The CDR3 runs 15 residues. From germline, CDR1 is SGHAT and CDR2 FQNNGV. The CDR3 bases are TGTGCCAGCAGCTTAGATGACAACTATAATTCACCCCTCCACTTT. This encodes CASSLDDNYNSPLHF. Complete variable domain (other parts from reference TRBV11-2 and TRBJ1-6): EAGVAQSPRYKIIEKRQSVAFWCNPISGHATLYWYQQILGQGPKLLIQFQNNGVVDDSQLPKDRFSAERLKGVDSTLKIQPAKLEDSAVYLCASSLDDNYNSPLHFGNGTRLTVT.

The chain employs TRBV25-1 and TRBJ2-7; D gene ambiguous. The CDR3 runs to 13 residues. CDR1 is MGHDK and CDR2 is SYGVNS in the germline V gene. The V and J ends lost 1 base and 9 bases respectively, with 13 bases between them. The CDR3 nucleotides read TGTGCCAGCAGTGAATCCGAGAAGTCGCGGCAGTACTTC. It yields the protein CASSESEKSRQYF.

This clone has only a few counts. The chain is built from TRBV10-3 and TRBJ2-5; 9 positions agree with TRBD1. The trim removed 3 bases at V and 5 bases at J, leaving 10 bases unmatched. This CDR3 has 16 amino acids. Looked up from germline, CDR1 is ENHRY and CDR2 is SYGVKD. In DNA form, the CDR3 reads TGTGCCATCAGTGACCCCGGGACAGGGCATGGTGAGACCCAGTACTTC. Amino acids: CAISDPGTGHGETQYF.

This chain joins TRBV5-1 and TRBJ1-4, with D unresolved. There are 13 residues in the CDR3. Per the germline V gene, CDR1 is SGHRS and CDR2 is YFSETQ. Between the trimmed V and J ends, which lost 1 base and 6 bases, there was a span of 7 bases. This chain's CDR3 is CASSLSSDEKLFF. CDR3 DNA sequence: TGCGCCAGCAGCTTGTCCTCGGATGAAAAACTGTTTTTT.

The V gene is TRBV5-1, the J gene TRBJ1-5; TRBD1 matches 10 bases. V trimming: 1 base; J trimming: 1 base; junction bases outside the gene matches: 2. The length of the CDR3 is 16 residues. Germline CDR1 is SGHRS and CDR2 is YFSETQ. CDR3 sequence: CASSLRDRGSNQPQHF. As DNA, the CDR3 is TGCGCCAGCAGCTTGAGGGACAGGGGAAGCAATCAGCCCCAGCATTTT.

This sequence joins TRBV7-2 and TRBJ2-7; perhaps TRBD2 as D (5 bases). The germline CDR1 and CDR2 sequences are SGHTA and FQGNSA. V was pared by 4 bases and J by 0 bases, with 13 bases between. The CDR3 is made up of 15 amino acids. The CDR3 sequence: CASSYTGILSYEQYF. The CDR3 nucleotides are TGTGCCAGCAGCTATACCGGGATTCTCTCCTACGAGCAGTACTTC.

This chain joins TRBV10-3 and TRBJ2-7, with TRBD1 matching over 7 bases. This CDR3 region has 15 residues. J was trimmed by 2 bases and V by 3 bases; bases with no gene match: 7. CDR1 is ENHRY, CDR2 SYGVKD, per germline. CDR3 coding DNA: TGTGCCATCAGTGACCCGACGGGGACAGCCTACGAGCAGTACTTC. Translating gives CAISDPTGTAYEQYF.

V is TRBV2 and J is TRBJ1-1, with unresolved D. Deletions cut 8 bases from V and 0 bases from J, with 13 bases between. This CDR3 region has 14 residues. Germline V gives CDR1 SNHLY, CDR2 FYNNEI. The CDR3 bases are TGTGCCAGCTCTGGAGGTCTCATGAACACTGAAGCTTTCTTT. Translated: CASSGGLMNTEAFF.

A few counts support this clone. The J gene is TRBJ2-2, the V gene TRBV7-2; D is ambiguous. The CDR3 spans 14 residues. The ends were cut back, 2 bases at V and 4 bases at J, with 8 bases in the middle. From germline, CDR1 is SGHTA and CDR2 FQGNSA. The CDR3 is CASSLLETTGELFF. CDR3 coding DNA: TGTGCCAGCAGCTTACTGGAGACCACCGGGGAGCTGTTTTTT.

The chain links TRBV28 to TRBJ2-7; 7 nucleotides align to TRBD2. V shed 6 bases, J shed 3 bases, and the junction held 8 bases outside the gene matches. Germline lookup yields CDR1 MDHEN and CDR2 SYDVKM. The length of the CDR3 is 14 residues. The CDR3 bases are TGTGCCAGCAGCCCGTTGGGGGGGATCTACGAGCAGTACTTC. It codes for CASSPLGGIYEQYF.

The V and J genes are TRBV7-9 and TRBJ1-4, with a possible D match to TRBD1 (6 bases). The CDR3 spans 16 residues. Looked up from germline, CDR1 is SEHNR and CDR2 is FQNEAQ (reference sequence). Trimming took off 0 bases at V and 5 bases at J, with 13 bases between the two ends. The CDR3 region is CASSLAGGRGNEKLFF. In nucleotides, the CDR3 is TGTGCCAGCAGCTTAGCGGGTGGCAGGGGCAATGAAAAACTGTTTTTT.

The CDR3 sequence: CASSQERPGEKGQPQHF. CDR3 bases: TGTGCCAGCAGCCAAGAACGCCCAGGGGAAAAGGGTCAGCCCCAGCATTTT. V and J are TRBV3-1 (or the pseudogene TRBV3-2) and TRBJ1-5; D is perhaps TRBD1 (6 bases). The V gene's germline CDR1 is LGHDT and CDR2 YNNKEL (reference sequence). The CDR3 is 17 residues long. V lost 0 bases and J 6 bases, leaving 18 bases between the germline ends.

The CDR3 spells CASSASGQPKLTYTF. Here the CDR3 DNA reads TGTGCCAGCAGCGCCTCAGGACAGCCCAAGCTAACCTACACCTTC. The V and J genes are TRBV6-6 and TRBJ1-2, with D possibly matching TRBD1 (6 bases). Germline V lookup: CDR1 MNHNY, CDR2 SVGAGI (reference sequence). The CDR3 runs to 15 residues. Trimming took 6 bases from V and 10 from J, leaving 24 bases between them.

CDR3 in DNA: TGTGCCTGGAGTGTAGCCGGGAGCCACGAAAAACTGTTTTTT. It specifies CAWSVAGSHEKLFF. The V call is TRBV30, the J call TRBJ1-4; D is undetermined. Trimming took 0 bases from V and 8 from J, leaving 13 bases between them. Germline V gives CDR1 GTSNPN, CDR2 SVGIG (reference sequence). This CDR3 spans 14 amino acids.

The chain carries TRBV5-6 and TRBJ1-1; TRBD1 is a possible D gene (6 bases). The V end was cut by 7 bases, the J end by 5 bases, with 9 bases between. The CDR3 spans 11 residues. The germline gives CDR1 SGHDT, CDR2 YYEEEE. CDR3 region: CASRRGTEAFF. DNA for the CDR3: TGTGCCAGCCGAAGGGGGACTGAAGCTTTCTTT.

In DNA, the CDR3 is TGTGCCAGTAGTATCCTAATCTCCGGGGAGCTGTTTTTT. The encoded protein is CASSILISGELFF. The chain is built from TRBV19 and TRBJ2-2; no firm D call. The V end was cut by 3 bases, the J end by 6 bases, with 8 bases between. The V gene's germline CDR1 is LNHDA and CDR2 SQIVND (reference sequence). This CDR3 has 13 amino acids.

This clone was seen more than once but under ten times. This chain connects TRBV10-1 to TRBJ2-3; 14 bases match TRBD2. This CDR3 is built from 16 residues. J lost 4 bases, V lost 0 bases, and 0 bases had no gene match. Germline V CDR1 and CDR2: WNHNN, SYGVQD (reference sequence). The CDR3 loop is CASSESTSGGADTQYF. The CDR3 nucleotides are TGCGCCAGCAGTGAGTCGACTAGCGGGGGGGCAGATACGCAGTATTTT.

This chain links TRBV7-2 with TRBJ1-4; perhaps TRBD1 as D (5 bases). This CDR3 is 14 amino acids long. Trimming took 6 bases from V and 4 from J, leaving 12 bases between them. Germline V gives CDR1 SGHTA, CDR2 FQGNSA. The CDR3: CASSRGRVNEKLFF. The CDR3 DNA sequence: TGTGCCAGCAGTAGGGGCAGGGTTAATGAAAAACTGTTTTTT. Drawing the rest from reference TRBV7-2 and TRBJ1-4, the complete variable domain is GAGVSQSPSNKVTEKGKDVELRCDPISGHTALYWYRQSLGQGLEFLIYFQGNSAPDKSGLPSDRFSAERTGGSVSTLTIQRTQQEDSAVYLCASSRGRVNEKLFFGSGTQLSVL.

This clone has just a few counts. The chain employs TRBV9 and TRBJ2-3; 7 positions agree with TRBD1. Germline trimming cut 2 bases from V and 2 bases from J; bases unmatched to any gene: 5. This CDR3 region has 15 residues. The germline gives CDR1 SGDLS, CDR2 YYNGEE. CDR3 region: CASSVSGQNTDTQYF. DNA for the CDR3: TGTGCCAGCAGCGTCTCGGGACAGAACACAGATACGCAGTATTTT. Together with reference TRBV9 and TRBJ2-3, the CDR3 gives the full variable domain: DSGVTQTPKHLITATGQRVTLRCSPRSGDLSVYWYQQSLDQGLQFLIQYYNGEERAKGNILERFSAQQFPDLHSELNLSSLELGDSALYFCASSVSGQNTDTQYFGPGTRLTVL.